This record concerns one T cell receptor (beta chain) sequence. This sample was taken from a study of T cell changes during pregnancy in multiple sclerosis. There are 15 residues in the CDR3. Germline CDR1 and CDR2: MDHEN and SYDVKM. The J segment lost 10 bases and the V segment lost 5 bases, leaving 12 bases of the junction unmatched. Method: immunoSEQ multiplex PCR; TCRdb's copy keeps in-frame clones and lacks some. Of approximately 70,000 clones in the sample, 85% to 95% are singletons; the top ten hold around 0.45%. The genes are TRBV28 and TRBJ2-1, with 9 bases lining up with TRBD1. The clonotype was recovered from a female donor with multiple sclerosis, enrolled in a pregnancy study. Sequencing was performed on CD4+ T cells from peripheral blood mononuclear cells, taken before pregnancy. DNA for the CDR3: TGTGCCAGCAGTCTAGGGGAACAGGGGGCGCGAGAGCAGTTCTTC. This translates into CASSLGEQGAREQFF.